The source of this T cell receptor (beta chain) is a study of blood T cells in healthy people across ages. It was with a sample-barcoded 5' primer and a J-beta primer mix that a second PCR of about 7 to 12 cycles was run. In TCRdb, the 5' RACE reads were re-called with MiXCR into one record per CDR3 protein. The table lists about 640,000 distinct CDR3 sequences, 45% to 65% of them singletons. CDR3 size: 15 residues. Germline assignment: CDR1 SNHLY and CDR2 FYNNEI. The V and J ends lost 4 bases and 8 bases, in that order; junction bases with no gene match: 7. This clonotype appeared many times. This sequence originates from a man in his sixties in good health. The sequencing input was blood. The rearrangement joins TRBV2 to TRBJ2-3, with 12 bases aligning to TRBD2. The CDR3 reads CASSASGGAIGTQYF. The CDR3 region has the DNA TGTGCCAGCAGTGCTAGCGGGGGGGCTATTGGTACGCAGTATTTT.